What follows are 24 T cell receptor beta chains derived from one specimen sequenced in a study of OX40 agonist ivuxolimab in advanced cancers. The library was obtained by the immunoSEQ multiplex PCR assay. Here the immuneACCESS table is served through TCRdb, limited to in-frame sequences with V and J called. Missing clones are a known gap in these copies; in checked studies unresolved V genes cover under half, and the rest lacks a known reason. The sample table lists over 70,000 clones, 86% of them with a count of one. Less than 8% of the sample is taken by the ten largest. The sequencing used CD4+ or CD8+ T cells sorted from blood, collected in a trial of the OX40 agonist ivuxolimab. These receptors were taken from an adult with an advanced solid tumor such as melanoma, head and neck, liver or kidney cancer.

The chain joins TRBV11-2 to TRBJ1-3; D call uncertain. This CDR3 spans 13 amino acids. V was shortened by 3 bases and J by 4 bases, with 7 bases between the two germline ends. Germline V lookup: CDR1 SGHAT, CDR2 FQNNGV. CDR3: CASSFSEGNTIYF. The CDR3, as DNA: TGTGCCAGCAGCTTTTCAGAGGGAAACACCATATATTTT.

The CDR3 DNA reads as TGTGCCAGTAGTGATCGTGGCGGGGATACGCAGTATTTT. Residues: CASSDRGGDTQYF. This chain uses TRBV19 with TRBJ2-3, with D possibly matching TRBD2 (5 bases). The germline gives CDR1 LNHDA, CDR2 SQIVND (reference sequence). The germline V and J ends were trimmed by 5 bases and 6 bases, with 12 bases remaining between them. The CDR3 is 13 residues long.

This rearrangement joins TRBV7-8 to TRBJ1-5, with 8 bases aligning to TRBD1. The CDR3 consists of 13 residues. V shed 5 bases, J shed 7 bases, and the junction held 4 bases outside the gene matches. Germline CDR1 reads SGHVS; CDR2 reads FQNEAQ. The CDR3 spells CASSVQGGQPQHF. The CDR3 coding sequence is TGTGCCAGCAGCGTACAGGGGGGCCAGCCCCAGCATTTT.

This clone has just one count. The junction departs from germline at one end; a sequencing error may be responsible. The chain uses TRBV6-1 and TRBJ1-3; D may be TRBD1 (5 bases). The germline V gene encodes CDR1 MNHNS and CDR2 SASEGT. The CDR3 has 16 residues. The CDR3 coding sequence is TGTGCCAGCAGCGAAGACGCAATCCCCCTAGGGGACACCATATATTTT. It yields the protein CASSEDAIPLGDTIYF.

The chain has TRBV10-3 and TRBJ2-5; D is perhaps TRBD1 (7 bases). Germline CDR1 reads ENHRY; CDR2 reads SYGVKD. The CDR3 runs 15 residues. V lost 11 bases and J 4 bases, leaving 23 bases between the germline ends. CDR3 sequence: CASREQGFSGETQYF. CDR3 bases: TGTGCCTCGAGGGAACAGGGGTTTAGCGGAGAGACCCAGTACTTC.

This clone was picked up a small number of times. This chain connects TRBV30 to TRBJ2-4; possibly TRBD1 for D (6 bases). The CDR3 is 13 residues long. CDR1 and CDR2 (germline): GTSNPN, SVGIG (reference sequence). The V end was cut by 0 bases, the J end by 8 bases, with 11 bases between. The CDR3 region has the DNA TGTGCCTGGAGTGTGGGAGAGGGGGACATTCAGTACTTC. As protein: CAWSVGEGDIQYF.

The J gene is TRBJ1-2, the V gene TRBV6-5; D is ambiguous. This CDR3 is 14 amino acids long. Between the trimmed V and J ends, which lost 6 bases and 4 bases, there was a span of 15 bases. Germline V gives CDR1 MNHEY, CDR2 SVGAGI. CDR3: CASRGFTTIYGYTF. The CDR3, as DNA: TGTGCCAGCAGGGGCTTTACAACCATCTATGGCTACACCTTC.

The chain is built from TRBV6-6 and TRBJ1-3, with 7 bases identical to TRBD1. Germline lookup yields CDR1 MNHNY and CDR2 SVGAGI (reference sequence). The CDR3 is 15 residues long. V was pared by 6 bases and J by 4 bases, with 9 bases of the junction left unmatched. CDR3 protein: CASSPIDRDGNTIYF. CDR3 DNA sequence: TGTGCCAGCAGCCCAATCGACAGGGACGGAAACACCATATATTTT.

This clone was observed a single time. The V call is TRBV29-1, the J call TRBJ2-7, with 14 bases that match TRBD2. Per the germline V gene, CDR1 is SQVTM and CDR2 is ANQGSEA. With V trimmed by 5 bases and J by 2 bases, 11 bases remained unmatched. The CDR3 extends over 17 amino acids. The CDR3 nucleotides are TGCAGCGTTAGGGGGACTAGCGGGAGAGGCCCGACCTACGAGCAGTACTTC. The encoded protein is CSVRGTSGRGPTYEQYF.

V usage is TRBV6-1 and J usage is TRBJ1-5; TRBD1 is a possible D gene (5 bases). Trimming shortened V by 9 bases and J by 3 bases, and 18 bases separated the two germline ends. The CDR3 is made up of 15 amino acids. In germline, CDR1 is MNHNS, CDR2 SASEGT. The DNA for the CDR3 is TGTGCCAGTTTGGCCCTTACAGGCTTCAATCAGCCCCAGCATTTT. Amino acids: CASLALTGFNQPQHF.

This clone came up once. The genes are TRBV2 and TRBJ2-3; 7 nucleotides align to TRBD1. Trimming cost V 1 base and J 3 bases; bases outside gene matches: 1. This CDR3 region has 14 residues. The V gene's germline CDR1 is SNHLY and CDR2 FYNNEI. CDR3 in amino acids: CASSEGTGTDTQYF. DNA of the CDR3: TGTGCCAGCAGTGAAGGGACAGGTACAGATACGCAGTATTTT.

This clone came up a few times. V gene TRBV6-6 combines with J gene TRBJ2-3; 8 bases fit TRBD1. Germline CDR1 is MNHNY and CDR2 is SVGAGI (reference sequence). V lost 6 bases, J lost 1 base, and 3 bases stayed unmatched. CDR3 length equals 14 residues. For the CDR3, the DNA is TGTGCCAGCAGAGACAGGGGCGGCACAGATACGCAGTATTTT. The encoded protein is CASRDRGGTDTQYF.

This clone was counted a single time. This chain uses TRBV30 with TRBJ2-1; D gene unclear. The CDR3 contains 12 residues. V was clipped by 0 bases and J by 9 bases, with 9 bases between them. Germline CDR1 GTSNPN, CDR2 SVGIG (reference sequence). CDR3 coding DNA: TGTGCCTGGAGTGTACGTACCCTTGAGCAGTTCTTC. Protein product: CAWSVRTLEQFF.

The chain links TRBV2 to TRBJ2-5; D ambiguous. The CDR3 totals 12 residues. The V gene's germline CDR1 is SNHLY and CDR2 FYNNEI. V was cut by 5 bases and J by 4 bases, with 8 bases left in between. The CDR3 DNA follows: TGTGCCAGCAGTCTAAGAGGAGAGACCCAGTACTTC. Protein: CASSLRGETQYF.

The chain employs TRBV7-9 and TRBJ2-5, with 10 bases that match TRBD2. The germline V gene encodes CDR1 SEHNR and CDR2 FQNEAQ (reference sequence). Losses at the gene ends were 6 bases for V and 5 bases for J; bases not matched to a gene: 9. The CDR3 has 15 amino acids. Here the CDR3 DNA reads TGTGCCAGCAGTCCTCGTCTAGCGGGAGAGGAGACCCAGTACTTC. Amino acids: CASSPRLAGEETQYF.

This sequence joins TRBV5-1 and TRBJ1-2, with D hard to call. The CDR3 is made up of 13 amino acids. Germline V gives CDR1 SGHRS, CDR2 YFSETQ. The germline V and J ends were trimmed by 1 base and 4 bases, with 8 bases remaining between them. CDR3 protein: CASSLSGGYGYTF. In DNA form, the CDR3 reads TGCGCCAGCAGCTTGAGCGGAGGCTATGGCTACACCTTC.

This clone was recorded once. This chain joins TRBV6-5 and TRBJ2-7, with 8 nucleotides matching TRBD1. V shed 0 bases, J shed 0 bases, and the junction held 4 bases outside the gene matches. The germline V gene has CDR1 MNHEY and CDR2 SVGAGI. This CDR3 has 16 amino acids. The CDR3 DNA reads as TGTGCCAGCAGTTACTCGTGGGACAGGAGCTCCTACGAGCAGTACTTC. It translates to CASSYSWDRSSYEQYF.

Only a few counts were recorded for this clone. This chain joins TRBV4-1 and TRBJ1-2; 7 bases align to TRBD1. This CDR3 spans 18 amino acids. Germline CDR1 and CDR2: MGHRA and YSYEKL. V shed 0 bases and J 4 bases; nucleotides not matched to a gene: 14. The CDR3 region has the DNA TGCGCCAGCAGCCAAGAGACAGGGCTAGGTCTCGCTATCTATGGCTACACCTTC. It is translated as CASSQETGLGLAIYGYTF.

This chain connects TRBV7-9 to TRBJ2-1; TRBD2 aligns across 14 bases. The V and J ends lost 1 base and 15 bases, in that order; junction bases with no gene match: 2. The CDR3 length is 13 residues. CDR1 is SEHNR and CDR2 is FQNEAQ in the germline V gene (reference sequence). CDR3 loop: CASSLGTSGGRFF. The CDR3 region has the DNA TGTGCCAGCAGCTTAGGGACTAGCGGGGGGCGGTTCTTC. The entire variable domain, with the rest obtained from reference TRBV7-9 and TRBJ2-1, is as follows: DTGVSQNPRHKITKRGQNVTFRCDPISEHNRLYWYRQTLGQGPEFLTYFQNEAQLEKSRLLSDRFSAERPKGSFSTLEIQRTEQGDSAMYLCASSLGTSGGRFFGPGTRLTVL.

The CDR3 nucleotides are TGTGCCAGCAGTTACAACGAACAGGGTTCACCCCTCCACTTT. Its protein is CASSYNEQGSPLHF. The chain carries TRBV6-5 and TRBJ1-6; a possible D gene is TRBD1 (6 bases). The CDR3 consists of 14 residues. Germline V lookup: CDR1 MNHEY, CDR2 SVGAGI. The V gene lost 2 bases and the J gene lost 9 bases, with 11 bases spanning the gap.

The chain uses TRBV10-3 and TRBJ2-5; TRBD1 agrees at 7 bases. The CDR3 runs to 15 residues. J was trimmed by 7 bases and V by 6 bases; bases with no gene match: 14. Germline values: CDR1 ENHRY, CDR2 SYGVKD. CDR3 amino acids: CAISVELTGTGTQYF. The CDR3 nucleotides are TGTGCCATCAGCGTCGAGTTGACAGGGACCGGGACCCAGTACTTC.

The chain links TRBV29-1 to TRBJ1-2; TRBD1 is a possible D gene (5 bases). The V end lost 2 bases, the J end lost 4 bases, and 14 bases lay between the germline ends. Looked up from germline, CDR1 is SQVTM and CDR2 is ANQGSEA. This CDR3 is 14 amino acids long. As DNA, the CDR3 is TGCAGCGTTGAACGAGGGGACGGGCCCTATGGCTACACCTTC. Translated: CSVERGDGPYGYTF.

This clone was counted between two and nine times. The chain joins TRBV7-8 to TRBJ2-1, with 9 positions matching TRBD2. The CDR3 sequence is 14 residues long. V lost 5 bases and J lost 8; bases outside the gene matches: 7. From germline, CDR1 is SGHVS and CDR2 FQNEAQ. CDR3 residues: CASSPGLARDEQFF. CDR3 DNA: TGTGCCAGCAGCCCAGGACTAGCGAGGGATGAGCAGTTCTTC.

This chain links TRBV4-1 with TRBJ2-5; D tentatively reads TRBD1 or TRBD2 (6 bases each). Judging by the DNA end, TRBJ2-7 fits better; the J call may be wrong. Germline V gene lookup returns CDR1 MGHRA and CDR2 YSYEKL. The CDR3 loop spans 17 amino acids. The CDR3 spells CASSQGADRGRTYEQYF. CDR3 coding DNA: TGCGCCAGCAGCCAAGGGGCGGATAGGGGGAGGACCTACGAGCAGTACTTC.